Listed below are T cell receptor beta chains from one sample, sequenced in a study of CD8+ T cells in alopecia areata. The protocol was immunoSEQ multiplex PCR, while the TCRdb copy is restricted to in-frame clones and leaves out a portion. The sample includes roughly 170,000 clones, 50% to 70% seen only once; the top ten take approximately 14%. Sample: CD4+ T cells sorted from blood, taken at week 0. These receptor sequences come from a human donor with alopecia areata. CDR3s leave out the opening cysteine and the closing phenylalanine or tryptophan. The D gene is left open where the match is weak.

>TRBV15|-
ATSRVSGELF
>TRBV6-6|-
ASSSRANTEAF
>TRBV2|TRBD2
ASSGLAGGFQETQY
>TRBV29-1|TRBD2
SGGTTYTGELF
>TRBV5-1|-
ASSARELLSYEQY
>TRBV2|TRBD1
ASSEAGQGINEQF
>TRBV11-3|-
ASSSGPEQY
>TRBV10-3|-
AITPGRNVDEQY
>TRBV30|TRBD1
AWNQDRGGGYT
>TRBV6-1|-
ASSQGLGSNQPQH
>TRBV7-9|-
ASSSPQSGILAKNIQY
>TRBV30|-
AWSEGNYEQY
>TRBV29-1|-
SVANRVVYNEQF
>TRBV30|TRBD1
AWTETGRSYEQY
>TRBV5-1|-
ASSTAGQPSYNEQF
>TRBV9|-
ASSAQSGPNYGYT
>TRBV29-1|-
SAHPGEETQY
>TRBV5-1|-
ASSLTGTYEQY
>TRBV2|-
ASSEHREGTEAF
>TRBV30|-
AWSGTYTYT
>TRBV6-1|-
AGARGDTQY
>TRBV30|-
ATLRDGIYGYT
>TRBV25-1|-
ASSDLQGSGSPLH
>TRBV6-5|TRBD1
ASSSGTVYYGYT
>TRBV5-1|-
ASSHGEGETQY
>TRBV19|TRBD1
ASSQRTGDGYT
>TRBV30|TRBD1
AWSVGTGDTDTQY
>TRBV29-1|TRBD1
SAVVDRGHNEQF
>TRBV2|-
ASRDRATGELF
>TRBV15|-
ATSREGSRNYGYT
>TRBV7-9|-
ASSLTPGPTHPRYEQY
>TRBV5-6|-
ASSLRSGETQY
>TRBV15|-
ATSRPNYGYT
>TRBV2|TRBD1
AGSQGAGYNEQF
>TRBV4-2|-
ASSLGNTGEPF
>TRBV2|-
ASRPLGPEGNEQF
>TRBV19|-
ASSKPSDRYNYGYT
>TRBV29-1|-
SATRVSSYEQY
>TRBV18|-
ASSGNRLQETQY
>TRBV14|TRBD2
ASSKLGRGAISSYNEQF
>TRBV30|-
AWKGVGGARGEAF
>TRBV29-1|-
SVDYRRATEAF
>TRBV6-1|-
ASADTNTGELF
>TRBV15|TRBD2
ATSPGGLAVHNEQF
>TRBV30|-
AWREQGNYGYT
>TRBV29-1|-
SAGPTDTQY
>TRBV6-5|TRBD1
ASSYGGDRDEQY
>TRBV10-3|-
AISESERYNEQF
>TRBV7-9|-
ASMGTGTDTQY